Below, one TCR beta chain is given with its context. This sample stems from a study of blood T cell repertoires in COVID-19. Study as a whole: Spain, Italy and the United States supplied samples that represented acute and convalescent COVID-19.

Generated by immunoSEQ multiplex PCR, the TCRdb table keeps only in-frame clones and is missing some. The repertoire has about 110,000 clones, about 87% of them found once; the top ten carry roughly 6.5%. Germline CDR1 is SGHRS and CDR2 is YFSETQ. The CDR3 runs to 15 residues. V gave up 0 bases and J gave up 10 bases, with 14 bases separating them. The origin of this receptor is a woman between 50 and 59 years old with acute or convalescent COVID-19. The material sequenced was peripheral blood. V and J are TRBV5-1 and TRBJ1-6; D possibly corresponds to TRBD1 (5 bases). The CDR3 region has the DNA TGCGCCAGCAGCTTGGATGGAGGGGATCGGTCACCCCTCCACTTT. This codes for CASSLDGGDRSPLHF.